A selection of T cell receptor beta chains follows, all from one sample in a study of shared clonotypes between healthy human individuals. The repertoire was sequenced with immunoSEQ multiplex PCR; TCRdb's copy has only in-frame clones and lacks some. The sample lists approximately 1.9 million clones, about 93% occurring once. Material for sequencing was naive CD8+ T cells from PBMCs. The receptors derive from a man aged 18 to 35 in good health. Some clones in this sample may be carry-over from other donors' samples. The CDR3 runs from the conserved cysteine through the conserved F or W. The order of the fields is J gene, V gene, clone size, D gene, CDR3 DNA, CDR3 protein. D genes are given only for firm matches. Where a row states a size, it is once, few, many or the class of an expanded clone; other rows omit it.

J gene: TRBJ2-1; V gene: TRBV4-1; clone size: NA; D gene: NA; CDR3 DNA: TGCGCCAGCAGCCTCATCCCTCCAGAGGACAATGAGCAGTTCTTC; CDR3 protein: CASSLIPPEDNEQFF
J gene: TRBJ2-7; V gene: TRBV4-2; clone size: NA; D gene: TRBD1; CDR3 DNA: TGTGCCAGCAGCCAGGACAGGCTCTCCTACGAGCAGTACTTC; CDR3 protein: CASSQDRLSYEQYF
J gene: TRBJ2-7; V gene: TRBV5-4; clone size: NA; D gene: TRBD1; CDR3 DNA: TGTGCCAGCAGCTCCCGGGACAGGCAATACGAGCAGTACTTC; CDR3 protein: CASSSRDRQYEQYF
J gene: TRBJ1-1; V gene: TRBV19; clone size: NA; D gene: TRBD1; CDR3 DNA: TGTGCCAGTAGTTGGAGGTCAGGGGGTACTGAAGCTTTCTTT; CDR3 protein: CASSWRSGGTEAFF
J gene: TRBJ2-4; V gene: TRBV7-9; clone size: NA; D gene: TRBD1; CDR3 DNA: TGTGCCAGCAGCTCAGACGGCCGGGACAGGATCAAAAACATTCAGTACTTC; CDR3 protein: CASSSDGRDRIKNIQYF
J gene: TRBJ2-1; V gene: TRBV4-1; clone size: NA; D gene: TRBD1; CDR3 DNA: TGCGCCAGCAGCCTAGGATGGACAGGTACCAATGAGCAGTTCTTC; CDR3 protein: CASSLGWTGTNEQFF
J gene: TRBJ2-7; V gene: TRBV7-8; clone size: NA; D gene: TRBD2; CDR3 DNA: TGTGCCAGCAGCTCCCGGGGGGCTAGCGGGAGTTACGAGCAGTACTTC; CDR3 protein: CASSSRGASGSYEQYF
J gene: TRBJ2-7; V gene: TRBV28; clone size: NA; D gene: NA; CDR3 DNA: TGTGCCAGCAGTTTACCGGGACTCACGTACTACGAGCAGTACTTC; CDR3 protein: CASSLPGLTYYEQYF
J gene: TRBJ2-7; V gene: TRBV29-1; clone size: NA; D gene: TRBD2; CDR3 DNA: TGCAGCGTTGTAGGGACTAGCGGCTACGAGCAGTACTTC; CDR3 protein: CSVVGTSGYEQYF
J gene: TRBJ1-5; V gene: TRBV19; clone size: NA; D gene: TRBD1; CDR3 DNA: TGTGCCAGTAGCAACAGGGGGCCGGGTCAGCCCCAGCATTTT; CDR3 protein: CASSNRGPGQPQHF
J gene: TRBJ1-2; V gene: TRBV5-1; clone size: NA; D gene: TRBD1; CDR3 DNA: TGCGCCAGCAGCTTGAGAGGACAGGGATACTATGGCTACACCTTC; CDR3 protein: CASSLRGQGYYGYTF
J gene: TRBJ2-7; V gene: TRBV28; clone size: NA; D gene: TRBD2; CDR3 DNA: TGTGCCAGCAGTATGACTAGCGACTACGAGCAGTACTTC; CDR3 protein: CASSMTSDYEQYF
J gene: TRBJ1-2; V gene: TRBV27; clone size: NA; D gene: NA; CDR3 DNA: TGTGCCAGCACCTCCGCGGGGTCCGAAGGCTACACCTTC; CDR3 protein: CASTSAGSEGYTF
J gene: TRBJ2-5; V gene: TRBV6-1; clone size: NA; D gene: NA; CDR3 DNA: TGTGCCAGCAGTGCAAGACGGAGGGGCCAAGAGACCCAGTACTTC; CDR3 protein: CASSARRRGQETQYF
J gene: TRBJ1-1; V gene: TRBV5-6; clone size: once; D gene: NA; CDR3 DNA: TGTGCCACCTACCTGACGGCCGGGACAACTGAAGCTTTCTTT; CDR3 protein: CATYLTAGTTEAFF
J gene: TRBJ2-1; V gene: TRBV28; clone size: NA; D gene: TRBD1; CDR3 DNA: TGTGCCAGCAGCCCGGACAGGGGCTCCTACAATGAGCAGTTCTTC; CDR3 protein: CASSPDRGSYNEQFF
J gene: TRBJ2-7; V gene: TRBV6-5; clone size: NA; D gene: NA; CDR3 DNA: TGTGCCAGCCGCGCCCGGTACTACGAGCAGTACTTC; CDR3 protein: CASRARYYEQYF
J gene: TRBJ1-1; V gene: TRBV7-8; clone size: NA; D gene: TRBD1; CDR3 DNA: TGTGCCAGCAGCTCTTGGACAGGGAGGATGAACACTGAAGCTTTCTTT; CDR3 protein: CASSSWTGRMNTEAFF
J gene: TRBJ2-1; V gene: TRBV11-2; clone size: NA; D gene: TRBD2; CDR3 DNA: TGTGCCAGCAGCTTGGGGACTAGCGGGAGTTATGAGCAGTTCTTC; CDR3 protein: CASSLGTSGSYEQFF
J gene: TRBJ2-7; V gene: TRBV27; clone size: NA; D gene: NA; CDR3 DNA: TGTGCCAGCAGTACCCCGTTGACAGGGAGGGCCTACGAGCAGTACTTC; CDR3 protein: CASSTPLTGRAYEQYF
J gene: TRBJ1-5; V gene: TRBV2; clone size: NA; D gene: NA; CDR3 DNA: TGTGCCAGCACCCAAAGGCAGGAGTACAATCAGCCCCAGCATTTT; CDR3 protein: CASTQRQEYNQPQHF
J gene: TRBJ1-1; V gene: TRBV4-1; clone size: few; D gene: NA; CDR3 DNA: TGCGCCAGCAGCCAAGACGGCGCTGAAGCTTTCTTT; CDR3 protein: CASSQDGAEAFF
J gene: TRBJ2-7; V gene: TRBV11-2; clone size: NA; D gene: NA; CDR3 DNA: TGTGCCAGCACCCGGGCGAAGGGCTGGATGTACGAGCAGTACTTC; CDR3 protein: CASTRAKGWMYEQYF
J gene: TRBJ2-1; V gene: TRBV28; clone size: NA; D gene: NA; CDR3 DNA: TGTGCCAGCACTGAGGACCTTGCTAGCTCCTACAATGAGCAGTTCTTC; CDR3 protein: CASTEDLASSYNEQFF
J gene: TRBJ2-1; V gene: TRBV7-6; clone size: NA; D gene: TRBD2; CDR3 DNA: TGTGCCAGCAGCTGGACTAGCGAAGTTGAGCAGTTCTTC; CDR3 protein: CASSWTSEVEQFF
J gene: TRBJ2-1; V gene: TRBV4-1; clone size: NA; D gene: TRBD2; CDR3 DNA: TGCGCCAGCAGCCCCGGGACTAGCGGGAGGGCCATCACCTACAATGAGCAGTTCTTC; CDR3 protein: CASSPGTSGRAITYNEQFF
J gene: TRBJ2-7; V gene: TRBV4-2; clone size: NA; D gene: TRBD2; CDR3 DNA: TGTGCCAGCAGCCAAATCGGGTTAGCGGGAACCTACGAGCAGTACTTC; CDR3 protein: CASSQIGLAGTYEQYF
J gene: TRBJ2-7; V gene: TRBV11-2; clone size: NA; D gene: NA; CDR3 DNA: TGTGCCAGCAGCTCACAGGGGGGGTACAAGCAGTACTTC; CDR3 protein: CASSSQGGYKQYF
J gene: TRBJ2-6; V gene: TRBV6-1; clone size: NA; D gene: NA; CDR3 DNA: TGTGCCAGCAGCGATACACCCTCTGGGGCCAACGTCCTGACTTTC; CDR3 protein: CASSDTPSGANVLTF
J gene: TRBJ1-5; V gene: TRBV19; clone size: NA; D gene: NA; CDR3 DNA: TGTGCCAGTAGTATTGGCCCGAGGGCCAATCAGCCCCAGCATTTT; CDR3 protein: CASSIGPRANQPQHF
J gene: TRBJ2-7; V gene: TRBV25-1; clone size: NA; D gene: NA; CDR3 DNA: TGTGCCAGCAGTGAGGGGTTTAGGGACGGGAACTACGAGCAGTACTTC; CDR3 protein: CASSEGFRDGNYEQYF
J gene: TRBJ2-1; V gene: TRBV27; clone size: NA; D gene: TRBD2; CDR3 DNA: TGTGCCAGCAGTGGGACGGCGACCGGGACTAGCGGGAAGTTTAAGTACAATGAGCAGTTCTTC; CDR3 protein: CASSGTATGTSGKFKYNEQFF
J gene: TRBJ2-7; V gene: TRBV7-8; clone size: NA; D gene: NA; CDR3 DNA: TGTGCCAGCAGCTTAGTTTCGGGACAAAGCTCCTACGAGCAGTACTTC; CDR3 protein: CASSLVSGQSSYEQYF
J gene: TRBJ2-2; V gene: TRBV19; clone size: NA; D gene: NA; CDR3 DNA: TGTGCCAGTAGTATTTTTCCAGGAATAAACACCGGGGAGCTGTTTTTT; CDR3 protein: CASSIFPGINTGELFF